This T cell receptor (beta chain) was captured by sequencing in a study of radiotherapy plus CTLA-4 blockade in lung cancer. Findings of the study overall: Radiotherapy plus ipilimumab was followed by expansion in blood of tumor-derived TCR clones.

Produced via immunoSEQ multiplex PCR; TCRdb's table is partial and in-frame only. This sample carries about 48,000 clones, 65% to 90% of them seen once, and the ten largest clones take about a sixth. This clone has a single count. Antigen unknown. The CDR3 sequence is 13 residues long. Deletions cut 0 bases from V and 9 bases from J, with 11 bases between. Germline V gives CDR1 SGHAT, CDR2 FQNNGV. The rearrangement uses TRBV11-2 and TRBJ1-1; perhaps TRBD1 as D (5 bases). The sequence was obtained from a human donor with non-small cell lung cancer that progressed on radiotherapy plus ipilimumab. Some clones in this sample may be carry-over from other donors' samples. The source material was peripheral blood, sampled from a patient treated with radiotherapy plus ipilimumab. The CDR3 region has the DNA TGTGCCAGCAGCTTAGAGGTCCCAGGGCAAGCTTTCTTT. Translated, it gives CASSLEVPGQAFF.